This paragraph covers one T cell receptor (beta chain) sequence. Germline assignment: CDR1 PRHDT and CDR2 FYEKMQ (reference sequence). Trimming removed 3 bases from V and 5 bases from J, with 12 bases in between. The CDR3 has 14 amino acids. This sample stems from a study of cytomegalovirus exposure and HLA in healthy donors. The PCR used 60 Vbeta and 13 Jbeta primers. TCRdb keeps only in-frame clones here, not all; method: immunoSEQ multiplex PCR. Of 110,000 or so clones listed, around 73% are singletons. This chain links TRBV13 with TRBJ2-3, with D unresolved. Source material: PBMCs. The source is a woman aged 25 to 39 in good health and CMV-seropositive. In DNA, the CDR3 is TGTGCCAGCAGCTTGGGCGCTGGGTTAGATACGCAGTATTTT. Translation gives CASSLGAGLDTQYF.